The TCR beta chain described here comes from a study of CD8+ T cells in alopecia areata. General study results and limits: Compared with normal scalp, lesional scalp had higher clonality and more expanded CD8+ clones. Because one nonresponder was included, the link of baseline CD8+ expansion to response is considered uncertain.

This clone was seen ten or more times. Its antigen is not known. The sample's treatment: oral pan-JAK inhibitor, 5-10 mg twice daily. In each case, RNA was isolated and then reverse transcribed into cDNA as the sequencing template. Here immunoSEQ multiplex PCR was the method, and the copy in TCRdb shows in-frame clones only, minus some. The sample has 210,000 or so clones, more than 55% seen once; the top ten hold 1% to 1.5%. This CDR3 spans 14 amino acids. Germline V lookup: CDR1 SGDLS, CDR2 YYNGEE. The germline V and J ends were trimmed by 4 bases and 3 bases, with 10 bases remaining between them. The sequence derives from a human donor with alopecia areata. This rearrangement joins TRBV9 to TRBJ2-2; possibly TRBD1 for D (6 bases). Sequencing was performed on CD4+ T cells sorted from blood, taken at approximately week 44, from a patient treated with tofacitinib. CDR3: CASSQGTYTGELFF. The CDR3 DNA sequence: TGTGCCAGCAGCCAGGGGACCTACACCGGGGAGCTGTTTTTT.